Below are 6 T cell receptor beta chains sequenced from a single sample in a study of Ad26.COV2.S vaccination and SARS-CoV-2 variants. The sample's treatment: some 20 received Ad26.COV2.S at low or high dose, single or two shots; about 5 received placebo; per-sample allocation not given. Day 63 after the first vaccine or placebo injection was the time point for sampling. The protocol was immunoSEQ multiplex PCR, while the TCRdb copy is restricted to in-frame clones and leaves out a portion. The sample consists of hundreds of thousands of clones, around 88% of them appearing once. The material was peripheral blood, obtained in a trial of Ad26.COV2.S vaccine versus placebo. The origin of the receptors is a person between 18 and 65 years old who received the Ad26.COV2.S COVID-19 vaccine or a placebo.

J is TRBJ2-7 and V is TRBV15; D call uncertain. The length of the CDR3 is 15 residues. Trimming took 0 bases from V and 3 from J, leaving 12 bases between them. From germline, CDR1 is LNHNV and CDR2 YYDKDF (reference sequence). CDR3: CATSRDRSSFYEQYF. The CDR3 region has the DNA TGTGCCACCAGCAGAGATCGGTCCAGCTTCTACGAGCAGTACTTC.

This clone was detected only a few times. The J gene is TRBJ1-5, the V gene TRBV2, with unresolved D. Germline assignment: CDR1 SNHLY and CDR2 FYNNEI. The length of the CDR3 is 15 residues. Trimming shortened V by 0 bases and J by 3 bases, and 9 bases separated the two germline ends. CDR3 sequence: CASSEARRNNQPQHF. CDR3 in DNA: TGTGCCAGCAGTGAAGCGCGGAGGAACAATCAGCCCCAGCATTTT.

The rearrangement uses TRBV7-9 and TRBJ1-4; D is unclear. Germline-derived CDR1 and CDR2 are SEHNR and FQNEAQ (reference sequence). This CDR3 has 17 amino acids. Trimming stripped 1 base from V and 4 bases from J, with 16 bases between. The CDR3 DNA sequence: TGTGCCAGCAGCTTAGAAGGAGGAGGGCGGATTAATGAAAAACTGTTTTTT. Residues: CASSLEGGGRINEKLFF.

The chain uses TRBV7-8 and TRBJ2-2; 10 bases align to TRBD2. V shed 5 bases, J shed 2 bases, and the junction held 2 bases outside the gene matches. The CDR3 loop spans 15 amino acids. Germline V gives CDR1 SGHVS, CDR2 FQNEAQ. The CDR3 spells CASSPSGSNTGELFF. DNA for the CDR3: TGTGCCAGCAGCCCTAGCGGGAGCAACACCGGGGAGCTGTTTTTT.

The chain carries TRBV4-1 and TRBJ2-2; unclear D gene. The CDR3 contains 15 residues. V dropped 0 bases and J dropped 5 bases, with 10 bases sitting between them. Germline values: CDR1 MGHRA, CDR2 YSYEKL. The CDR3, as DNA: TGCGCCAGCAGCCAAGAAGCCGCGGCTACCGGGGAGCTGTTTTTT. Amino acid sequence: CASSQEAAATGELFF.

The chain joins TRBV5-6 to TRBJ2-3, with 12 bases lining up with TRBD2. CDR1 and CDR2 (germline): SGHDT, YYEEEE. The CDR3 contains 18 residues. The junction had 6 bases not matched to a gene; V was cut back by 1 base and J by 0 bases. The CDR3 DNA reads as TGTGCCAGCAGCTTGTTAGGCCTAGCGGGGGGGAGCACAGATACGCAGTATTTT. Residues: CASSLLGLAGGSTDTQYF.